The sequence of this T cell receptor beta chain was determined in a study of blood T cells in healthy people across ages. On the study more broadly: Per two T cells, template switching captured roughly one barcoded beta molecule.

The authors isolated at least 6 million PBMCs per sample. Overall study results and limits: With naive T cell percentage, TCR beta diversity showed a strong correlation.

This CDR3 spans 15 amino acids. CDR1 SGHVS and CDR2 FNYEAQ come from the germline V gene. V lost 3 bases to trimming and J lost 5 bases; unmatched junction nucleotides: 8. As regards this clonotype: The antigen remains unidentified.

Alongside a J-beta primer mix, a sample-barcoded 5' primer served in a second PCR lasting roughly 7 to 11 cycles. Every cDNA was tagged by a template-switch adaptor with 12 random nucleotides. TCRdb redid the calling of the 5' RACE reads with MiXCR, one entry per CDR3 protein. Of about 1,400,000 distinct CDR3 sequences in the sample, 35% to 45% were seen once. Material: blood. The receptor comes from a woman under 30 in good health. This chain uses TRBV7-6 with TRBJ2-5, with 8 bases that match TRBD2. CDR3 coding DNA: TGTGCCAGCAGCTTTGTTGGTAGCGGGAAGGAGACCCAGTACTTC. Its protein is CASSFVGSGKETQYF.